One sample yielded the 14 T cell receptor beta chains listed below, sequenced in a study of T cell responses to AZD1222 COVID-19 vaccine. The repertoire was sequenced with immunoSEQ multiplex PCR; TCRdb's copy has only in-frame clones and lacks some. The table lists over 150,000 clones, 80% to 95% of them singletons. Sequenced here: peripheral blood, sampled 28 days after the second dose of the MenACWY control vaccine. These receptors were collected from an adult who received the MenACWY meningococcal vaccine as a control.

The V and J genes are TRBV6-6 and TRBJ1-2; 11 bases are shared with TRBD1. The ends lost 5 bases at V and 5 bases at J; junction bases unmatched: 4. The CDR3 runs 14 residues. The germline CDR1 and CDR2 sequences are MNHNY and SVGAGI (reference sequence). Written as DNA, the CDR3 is TGTGCCAGCAGTACCGGACAGGGGGCGTATGGCTACACCTTC. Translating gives CASSTGQGAYGYTF.

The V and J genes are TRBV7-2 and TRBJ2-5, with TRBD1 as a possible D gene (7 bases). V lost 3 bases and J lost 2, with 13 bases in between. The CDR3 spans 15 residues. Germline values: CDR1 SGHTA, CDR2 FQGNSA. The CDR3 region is CASSFRQGGQETQYF. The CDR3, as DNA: TGTGCCAGCAGCTTCCGCCAGGGGGGACAAGAGACCCAGTACTTC.

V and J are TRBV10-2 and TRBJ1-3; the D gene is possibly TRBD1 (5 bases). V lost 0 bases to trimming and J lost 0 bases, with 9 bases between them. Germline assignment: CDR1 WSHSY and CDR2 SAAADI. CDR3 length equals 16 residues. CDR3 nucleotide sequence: TGCGCCAGCAGTGAGTCGAGTACAGGCTCTGGAAACACCATATATTTT. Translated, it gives CASSESSTGSGNTIYF.

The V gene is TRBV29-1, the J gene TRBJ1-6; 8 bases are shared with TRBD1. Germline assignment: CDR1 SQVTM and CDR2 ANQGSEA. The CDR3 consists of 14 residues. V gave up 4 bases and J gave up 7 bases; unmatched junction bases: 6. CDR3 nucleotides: TGCAGCGTTGCGCTGGGACAGGAAAATTCACCCCTCCACTTT. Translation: CSVALGQENSPLHF. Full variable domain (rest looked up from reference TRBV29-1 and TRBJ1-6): SAVISQKPSRDICQRGTSLTIQCQVDSQVTMMFWYRQQPGQSLTLIATANQGSEATYESGFVIDKFPISRPNLTFSTLTVSNMSPEDSSIYLCSVALGQENSPLHFGNGTRLTVT.

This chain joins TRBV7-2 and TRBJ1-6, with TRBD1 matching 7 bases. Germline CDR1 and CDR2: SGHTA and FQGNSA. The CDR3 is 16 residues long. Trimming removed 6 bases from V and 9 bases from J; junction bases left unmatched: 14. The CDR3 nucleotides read TGTGCCAGCAGTTATGACCGGGACAGACTTTTTTCACCCCTCCACTTT. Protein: CASSYDRDRLFSPLHF.

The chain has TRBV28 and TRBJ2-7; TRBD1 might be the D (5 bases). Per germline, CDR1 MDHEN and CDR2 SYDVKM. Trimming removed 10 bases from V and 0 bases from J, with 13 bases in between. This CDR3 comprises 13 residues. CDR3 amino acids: CATRGTVSYEQYF. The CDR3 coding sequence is TGTGCCACAAGGGGAACCGTCTCCTACGAGCAGTACTTC.

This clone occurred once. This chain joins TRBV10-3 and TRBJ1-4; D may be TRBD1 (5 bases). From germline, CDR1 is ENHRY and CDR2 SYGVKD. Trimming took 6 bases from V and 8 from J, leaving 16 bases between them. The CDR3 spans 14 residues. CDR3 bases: TGTGCCATCAGGGGGACGGCCAAAGGGGAAAAACTGTTTTTT. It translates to CAIRGTAKGEKLFF.

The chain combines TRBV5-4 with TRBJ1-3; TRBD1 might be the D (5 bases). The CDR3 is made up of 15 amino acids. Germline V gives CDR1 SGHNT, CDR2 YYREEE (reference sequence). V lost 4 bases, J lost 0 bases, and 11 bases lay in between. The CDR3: CASSQKTDSGNTIYF. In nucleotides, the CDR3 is TGTGCCAGCAGCCAAAAGACAGACTCTGGAAACACCATATATTTT.

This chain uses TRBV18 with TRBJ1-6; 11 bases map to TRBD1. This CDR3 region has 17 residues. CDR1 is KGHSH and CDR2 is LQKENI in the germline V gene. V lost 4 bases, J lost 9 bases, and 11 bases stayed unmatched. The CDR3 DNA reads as TGTGCCAGCTCACAATCGGTCTCCGGGACAGGGGGTTCACCCCTCCACTTT. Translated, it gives CASSQSVSGTGGSPLHF.

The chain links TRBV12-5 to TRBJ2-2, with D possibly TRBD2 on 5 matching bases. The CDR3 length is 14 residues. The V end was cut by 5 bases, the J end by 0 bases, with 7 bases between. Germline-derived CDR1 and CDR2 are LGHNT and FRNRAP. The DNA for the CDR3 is TGTGCTAGTGGTCACGGGGCGAACACCGGGGAGCTGTTTTTT. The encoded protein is CASGHGANTGELFF.

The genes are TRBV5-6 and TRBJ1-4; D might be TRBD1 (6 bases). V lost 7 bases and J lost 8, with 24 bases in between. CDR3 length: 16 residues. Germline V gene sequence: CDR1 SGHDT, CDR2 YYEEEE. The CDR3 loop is CASAAGRGNLREKLFF. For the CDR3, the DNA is TGTGCCAGCGCGGCCGGAAGGGGGAATCTTCGGGAAAAACTGTTTTTT.

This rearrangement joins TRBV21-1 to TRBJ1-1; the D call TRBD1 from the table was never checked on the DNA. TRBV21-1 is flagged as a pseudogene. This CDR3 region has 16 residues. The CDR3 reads CASSKAQGEFNFEAFF. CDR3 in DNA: TGTGCCAGCAGCAAAGCCCAGGGGGAATTTAATTTTGAAGCTTTCTTT.

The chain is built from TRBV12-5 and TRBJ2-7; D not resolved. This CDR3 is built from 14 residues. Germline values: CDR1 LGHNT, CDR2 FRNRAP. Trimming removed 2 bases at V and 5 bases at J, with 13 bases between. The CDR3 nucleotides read TGTGCTAGTGGTTTGCCCCCGAATGGCCACGAGCAGTACTTC. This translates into CASGLPPNGHEQYF.

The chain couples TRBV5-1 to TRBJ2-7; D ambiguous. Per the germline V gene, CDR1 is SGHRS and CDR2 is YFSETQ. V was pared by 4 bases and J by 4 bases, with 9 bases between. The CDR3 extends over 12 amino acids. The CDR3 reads CASSSMGYEQYF. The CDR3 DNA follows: TGCGCCAGCAGCAGTATGGGGTACGAGCAGTACTTC.